This T cell receptor beta chain was recovered during a study of T cells in Graves' hyperthyroidism and ophthalmopathy. This clonotype was recorded at least ten times. This may be a read error, as it is one base from a much larger clone. Amplification of TCR beta CDR3 regions used RNA as the template. The HTBI primer set was used in a first-round RT-PCR of the TCR CDR3. From the multiplex PCR reads, TCRdb called clonotypes with MiXCR, one entry per CDR3 protein. Among hundreds of thousands of distinct CDR3 sequences listed, less than 15% were seen once. This clonotype originated in a woman aged 40 to 50 with Graves' hyperthyroidism. The sample taken for sequencing was blood.

The CDR3 reads CASSVADNEQFF. DNA of the CDR3: TGTGCCAGCAGCGTAGCGGACAATGAGCAGTTCTTC. The rearrangement joins TRBV28 to TRBJ2-1; weak D call: TRBD2 (6 bases). The germline gives CDR1 MDHEN, CDR2 SYDVKM. This CDR3 region has 12 residues. V was shortened by 6 bases and J by 5 bases, with 8 bases between the two germline ends.